Described below is a single TCR beta chain sequence and its context. The data derive from a study of CDR3 diversity in severe acne. Germline CDR1 reads SEHNR; CDR2 reads FQNEAQ (reference sequence). CDR3 size: 14 residues. Trimming removed 0 bases at V and 5 bases at J, with 11 bases between. In TCRdb, the PCR reads were re-called with MiXCR into one record per CDR3 protein. Among about 90,000 distinct CDR3 sequences listed, about 53% were seen once. The genes are TRBV7-9 and TRBJ2-7; D is possibly TRBD1 (6 bases). The sequence was collected from a male donor with severe acne vulgaris. The sample was blood. CDR3 DNA: TGTGCCAGCAGCTTAGCGCACAGGGTGGACGAGCAGTACTTC. Encoded protein: CASSLAHRVDEQYF.